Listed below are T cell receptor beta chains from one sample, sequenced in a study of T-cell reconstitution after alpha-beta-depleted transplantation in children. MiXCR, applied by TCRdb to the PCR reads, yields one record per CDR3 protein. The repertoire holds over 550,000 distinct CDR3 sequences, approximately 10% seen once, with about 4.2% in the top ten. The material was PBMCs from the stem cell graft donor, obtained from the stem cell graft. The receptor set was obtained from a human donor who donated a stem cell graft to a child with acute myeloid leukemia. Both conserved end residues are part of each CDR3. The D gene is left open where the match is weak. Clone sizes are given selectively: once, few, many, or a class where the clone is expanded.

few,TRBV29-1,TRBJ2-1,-,TGCAGCGTTGAAGATGGACCCCGGAGGCAGTTCTTC,CSVEDGPRRQFF
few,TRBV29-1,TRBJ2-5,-,TGCAGCGGGGGGGTGGAGACCCAGTACTTC,CSGGVETQYF
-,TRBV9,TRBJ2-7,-,TGTGCCAGCAGCAATAGACCGTTGGGGGAGCAGTACTTC,CASSNRPLGEQYF
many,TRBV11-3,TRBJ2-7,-,TGTGCCAGCAGCTTAGCCGCAAAGAGAGAGCAGTACTTC,CASSLAAKREQYF
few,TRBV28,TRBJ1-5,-,TGTGCCAGCAGTTTCACCTTCGGGACACTACGAGGGGTACAGCCCCAGCATTTT,CASSFTFGTLRGVQPQHF
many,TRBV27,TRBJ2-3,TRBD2,TGTGCCAGCAGTTTATCTAGCGGGAGGGCCATCGCAGATACGCAGTATTTT,CASSLSSGRAIADTQYF
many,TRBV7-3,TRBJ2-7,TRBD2,TGTGCCAGCTCAGCTAGCGGGTCCTACGAGCAGTACTTC,CASSASGSYEQYF
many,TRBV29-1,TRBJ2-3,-,TGCAGCGTTGACGGGGGGCCTAGCACAGATACGCAGTATTTT,CSVDGGPSTDTQYF
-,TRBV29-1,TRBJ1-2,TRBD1,TGCAGCGTTGAAGAGGGGACAGGGGGCGCGAACTATGGCTACACCTTC,CSVEEGTGGANYGYTF
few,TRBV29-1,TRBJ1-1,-,TGCAGCGTTGCCGGGGGGTGGGGCACTGAAGCTTTCTTT,CSVAGGWGTEAFF
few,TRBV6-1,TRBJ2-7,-,TGTGCCAGCAGTGAAGCCGGACATACCAGCTCCTACGAGCAGTACTTC,CASSEAGHTSSYEQYF
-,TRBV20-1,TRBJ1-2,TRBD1,TGCAGTGCTAGGCCCGGGACAGACTATGGCTACACCTTC,CSARPGTDYGYTF
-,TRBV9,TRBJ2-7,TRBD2,TGTGCCAGCAGCGTAGTAGCGGGAGCCCACGAGCAGTACTTC,CASSVVAGAHEQYF
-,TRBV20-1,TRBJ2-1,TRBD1,TGCAGTGCTATGATTTGGGGCGGACAGGGGCAGTACAATGAGCAGTTCTTC,CSAMIWGGQGQYNEQFF
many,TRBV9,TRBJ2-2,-,TGTGCCAGCAGCGGCCGGGACGCACCTTACCGGGAGCTGTTTTTT,CASSGRDAPYRELFF
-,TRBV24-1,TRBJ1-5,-,TGTGCCACCAGTGGGGCCGGGATTCAGCCCCAGCATTTT,CATSGAGIQPQHF
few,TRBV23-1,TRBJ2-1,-,TGCGCCAGCATATTGGACAATGAGCAGTTCTTC,CASILDNEQFF
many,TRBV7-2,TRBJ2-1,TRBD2,TGTGCCAGCAGCCGGGGGGATGAGCAGTTCTTC,CASSRGDEQFF
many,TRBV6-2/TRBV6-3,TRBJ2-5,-,TGTGCCAGCAAAACGTACCAAGAGACCCAGTACTTC,CASKTYQETQYF
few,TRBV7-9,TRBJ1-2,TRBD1,TGTGCCAGCAGCTCCCTGACAGGGGACTATGGCTACACCTTC,CASSSLTGDYGYTF
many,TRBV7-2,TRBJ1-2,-,TGTGCCAGCAGCTCAGGGAGGCGGGGGATCGGCTACACCTTC,CASSSGRRGIGYTF
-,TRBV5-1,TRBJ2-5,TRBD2,TGCGCCAGCAGCTTGGTCGGGACTAGCGGGAGAGAGAATGGCCAGTACTTC,CASSLVGTSGRENGQYF
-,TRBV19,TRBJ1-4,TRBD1,TGTGCCAGCGGGGACAGGGGTGAAAAACTGTTTTTT,CASGDRGEKLFF
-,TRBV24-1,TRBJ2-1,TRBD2,TGTGCCACCAGTGATTTTCCTAGCGGGAGCTCCAATGAGCAGTTCTTC,CATSDFPSGSSNEQFF
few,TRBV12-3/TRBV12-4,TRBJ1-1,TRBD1,TGTGCCAGCGGGACAGGGGGCAAGTTGACTGAAGCTTTCTTT,CASGTGGKLTEAFF
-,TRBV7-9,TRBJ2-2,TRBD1,TGTGCCAGCAGCCCCCTTGACAGGGGCCACACCGGGGAGCTGTTTTTT,CASSPLDRGHTGELFF
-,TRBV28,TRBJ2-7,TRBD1,TGTGCCAGCAGCCGACCGGGACAGGTCACCTACGAGCAGTACTTC,CASSRPGQVTYEQYF
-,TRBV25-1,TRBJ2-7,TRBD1,TGTGCCAGCTCCCCACAGGGGGCTAGCTCCTACGAGCAGTACTTC,CASSPQGASSYEQYF
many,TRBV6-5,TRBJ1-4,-,TGTGCCAGCAGTTACTCATCAGGGGTTAATGAAAAACTGTTTTTT,CASSYSSGVNEKLFF
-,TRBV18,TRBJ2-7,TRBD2,TGTGCCAGCTCACCCCAAGGGACTAGCGGATTCGAGCAGTACTTC,CASSPQGTSGFEQYF
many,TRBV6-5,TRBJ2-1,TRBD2,TGTGCCAGCAGTTACGGACTAGCGGGCCCAGGCAATGAGCAGTTCTTC,CASSYGLAGPGNEQFF
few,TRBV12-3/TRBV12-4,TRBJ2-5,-,TGTGCCAGCAGTTTAGAGTTGGGGCAGGGCGCTCAAGAGACCCAGTACTTC,CASSLELGQGAQETQYF
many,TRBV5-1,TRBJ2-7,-,TGCGCCAGCAGCTTGGCCACCTCCTACGAGCAGTACTTC,CASSLATSYEQYF
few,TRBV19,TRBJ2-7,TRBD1,TGTGCCAGTAAGGGGGGACAGGGGCCATTCTACGAGCAGTACTTC,CASKGGQGPFYEQYF
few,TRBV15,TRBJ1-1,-,TGTGCCACCAGCAGGTCTAGGGCCCCTAAGGGGGGAAGCACTGAAGCTTTCTTT,CATSRSRAPKGGSTEAFF
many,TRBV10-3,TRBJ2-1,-,TGTGCCATCAGTGAGTTGAATGAGCAGTTCTTC,CAISELNEQFF
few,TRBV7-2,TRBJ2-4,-,TGTGCCAGCAGCTTAGCGGGCCGGGACTCCGGAAAAGCCAAAAACATTCAGTACTTC,CASSLAGRDSGKAKNIQYF
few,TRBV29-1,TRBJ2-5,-,TGCAGCGGAGGGGGAGAAGAGACCCAGTACTTC,CSGGGEETQYF
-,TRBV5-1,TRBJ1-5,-,TGCGCCAGCAGTCCAGGGGAGCGCAATCAGCCCCAGCATTTT,CASSPGERNQPQHF
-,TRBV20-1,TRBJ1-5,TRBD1,TGCAGTGCTTTTGGCGACAGGGGCGTCAATCAGCCCCAGCATTTT,CSAFGDRGVNQPQHF
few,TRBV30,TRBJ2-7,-,TGTGCCTGGAGTGTAATTCTTTCCTACGAGCAGTACTTC,CAWSVILSYEQYF
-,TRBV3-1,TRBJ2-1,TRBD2,TGTGCCAGCAGCCAACCGGGACTAGCGAACAATGAGCAGTTCTTC,CASSQPGLANNEQFF
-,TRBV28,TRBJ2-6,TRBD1,TGTGCCAGCAGCCGCGACAGGGCCGCCTGGTCTGGGGCCAACGTCCTGACTTTC,CASSRDRAAWSGANVLTF
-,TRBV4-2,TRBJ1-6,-,TGTGCCAGCAGCCAAGTTGAGGTTTATAATTCACCCCTCCACTTT,CASSQVEVYNSPLHF
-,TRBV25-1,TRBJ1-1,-,TGTGCCAGCAGAGATAAAGCCACTGAAGCTTTCTTT,CASRDKATEAFF
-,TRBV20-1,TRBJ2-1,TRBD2,TGCAGTGTTATAGCGGGAGAGGGGTTCTTC,CSVIAGEGFF
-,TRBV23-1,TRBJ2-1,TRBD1,TGCGCCAGCAGTCAATCCGGGACAGGGAAAAACAGAACTTACAATGAGCAGTTCTTC,CASSQSGTGKNRTYNEQFF
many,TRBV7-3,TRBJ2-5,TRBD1,TGTGCCAGCAGTAGAACAGGGGCACAAGAGACCCAGTACTTC,CASSRTGAQETQYF
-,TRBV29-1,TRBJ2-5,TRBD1,TGCAGCGTTGAAGATCGTGACAGGGGAGAGACCCAGTACTTC,CSVEDRDRGETQYF
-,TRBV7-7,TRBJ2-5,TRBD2,TGTGCTAGCAGCCCCATTAGCGGGAGTAGGGAGACCCAGTACTTC,CASSPISGSRETQYF